Following are 21 T cell receptor beta chains from one sample sequenced in a study of CD8+ T cells in alopecia areata. Documented treatment: oral pan-JAK inhibitor, 5-10 mg twice daily. Reverse transcribed after extraction, RNA yielded cDNA as the sequencing template. Assay used: immunoSEQ multiplex PCR; TCRdb lists only in-frame clones, some missing. Counted here are some 170,000 clones, 53% occurring once; the ten biggest clones make up 11%. This material consisted of CD8+ T cells sorted from blood, taken at week 24, from a patient treated with tofacitinib. All receptors come from a human donor with alopecia areata.

V gene TRBV5-1 combines with J gene TRBJ2-2; possible D gene TRBD2, 5 bases. From germline, CDR1 is SGHRS and CDR2 YFSETQ. V lost 0 bases, J lost 0 bases, and 9 bases lay in between. The CDR3 loop spans 16 amino acids. CDR3 bases: TGCGCCAGCAGCTTGGATCGGGGTGCGAACACCGGGGAGCTGTTTTTT. This translates into CASSLDRGANTGELFF.

The chain couples TRBV30 to TRBJ2-3; TRBD1 agrees at 9 bases. Germline lookup yields CDR1 GTSNPN and CDR2 SVGIG (reference sequence). This CDR3 contains 15 residues. The ends lost 2 bases at V and 2 bases at J; junction bases unmatched: 5. In DNA, the CDR3 is TGTGCCTGGAGTCGAACAGGGGGCTACACAGATACGCAGTATTTT. It translates to CAWSRTGGYTDTQYF.

As DNA, the CDR3 is TGTGCCAGCAGCGGCTCACGCTCCTACGAGCAGTACTTC. Translated, it gives CASSGSRSYEQYF. This chain uses TRBV9 with TRBJ2-7; D is uncertain. The CDR3 covers 13 residues. V was clipped by 3 bases and J by 0 bases, with 7 bases between them. Germline V lookup: CDR1 SGDLS, CDR2 YYNGEE.

The chain couples TRBV7-6 to TRBJ1-1, with a possible D match to TRBD1 (5 bases). With 6 bases removed from V and 0 bases from J, the gap between germline ends came to 11 bases. CDR3 length: 14 amino acids. Per germline, CDR1 SGHVS and CDR2 FNYEAQ. The DNA for the CDR3 is TGTGCCAGCAGTCTGGGACGGCTGAACACTGAAGCTTTCTTT. This translates into CASSLGRLNTEAFF.

This clone was found a few times. V is TRBV30 and J is TRBJ1-1; possible D gene TRBD1, 5 bases. Trimming left V 5 bases short and J 1 base short, with 11 bases between. This CDR3 comprises 13 residues. Germline assignment: CDR1 GTSNPN and CDR2 SVGIG (reference sequence). CDR3 loop: CAWGPQGNTEAFF. The CDR3 DNA reads TGTGCCTGGGGGCCCCAGGGGAACACTGAAGCTTTCTTT. The entire variable domain, with the rest obtained from reference TRBV30 and TRBJ1-1, is as follows: SQTIHQWPATLVQPVGSPLSLECTVEGTSNPNLYWYRQAAGRGLQLLFYSVGIGQISSEVPQNLSASRPQDRQFILSSKKLLLSDSGFYLCAWGPQGNTEAFFGQGTRLTVV.

The CDR3 protein is CASRARQGPYEQYF. CDR3 in DNA: TGTGCCAGCAGGGCTAGACAGGGACCCTACGAGCAGTACTTC. The chain has TRBV2 and TRBJ2-7, with TRBD1 matching over 7 bases. CDR1 SNHLY and CDR2 FYNNEI come from the germline V gene. The CDR3 contains 14 residues. The ends lost 6 bases at V and 2 bases at J; junction bases unmatched: 7. The complete variable domain, with remaining parts taken from reference TRBV2 and TRBJ2-7, reads EPEVTQTPSHQVTQMGQEVILRCVPISNHLYFYWYRQILGQKVEFLVSFYNNEISEKSEIFDDQFSVERPDGSNFTLKIRSTKLEDSAMYFCASRARQGPYEQYFGPGTRLTVT.

J is TRBJ1-2 and V is TRBV29-1; D is uncertain. Germline V gives CDR1 SQVTM, CDR2 ANQGSEA. The V end lost 2 bases, the J end lost 8 bases, and 6 bases lay between the germline ends. The CDR3 contains 10 residues. CDR3 residues: CSVEKPGYTF. CDR3 in DNA: TGCAGCGTTGAAAAACCGGGCTACACCTTC.

This clone showed up just a few times. The chain has TRBV23-1 and TRBJ2-3, with D perhaps matching TRBD2 (5 bases). TRBV23-1 is noted as an ORF with a role that remains uncertain. With 0 bases removed from V and 4 bases from J, the gap between germline ends came to 14 bases. The CDR3 length is 16 residues. This CDR3 reads CASSQSERENADTQYF. The CDR3 DNA follows: TGCGCCAGCAGTCAATCGGAAAGGGAGAACGCAGATACGCAGTATTTT.

This clone was observed a few times. V is TRBV2 and J is TRBJ2-1; no clear D gene. Deletions cut 4 bases from V and 0 bases from J, with 7 bases between. The germline CDR1 and CDR2 sequences are SNHLY and FYNNEI. The CDR3 sequence is 14 residues long. This CDR3 is CASSAQSSYNEQFF. CDR3 bases: TGTGCCAGCAGTGCGCAGAGCTCCTACAATGAGCAGTTCTTC.

The chain combines TRBV30 with TRBJ2-3; perhaps TRBD1 as D (5 bases). CDR3 length equals 16 residues. CDR1 and CDR2 from the germline V gene are GTSNPN and SVGIG (reference sequence). The V end was cut by 0 bases, the J end by 3 bases, with 16 bases between. The chain's CDR3 is CAWSVYPGMGTDTQYF. DNA for the CDR3: TGTGCCTGGAGTGTATATCCAGGGATGGGGACAGATACGCAGTATTTT.

This clone was recorded only once. CDR3 residues: CASSTGLAGVNEQFF. The CDR3 DNA is TGTGCCAGCAGCACGGGACTAGCGGGGGTGAATGAGCAGTTCTTC. The chain carries TRBV13 and TRBJ2-1; TRBD2 aligns across 14 bases. Looked up from germline, CDR1 is PRHDT and CDR2 is FYEKMQ (reference sequence). With V trimmed by 5 bases and J by 7 bases, 4 bases remained unmatched. The CDR3 length is 15 residues.

The chain employs TRBV11-2 and TRBJ1-6; no reliable D call. Germline lookup yields CDR1 SGHAT and CDR2 FQNNGV. This CDR3 comprises 16 residues. V was trimmed by 4 bases and J by 5 bases, leaving 15 bases between them. The CDR3 reads CASSYLRSADNSPLHF. The CDR3 DNA reads as TGTGCCAGCAGCTACCTTCGGTCAGCGGATAATTCACCCCTCCACTTT.

V and J are TRBV30 and TRBJ2-1; 11 bases are a match to TRBD2. The CDR3 spans 14 residues. V was clipped by 4 bases and J by 3 bases; unmatched bases: 2. The germline V gene encodes CDR1 GTSNPN and CDR2 SVGIG (reference sequence). CDR3 sequence (DNA): TGTGCCTGGACGACTAGCGGGGACTACAATGAGCAGTTCTTC. Protein sequence: CAWTTSGDYNEQFF.

There are a few counts of this clone. Written as DNA, the CDR3 is TGTGCCAGCAGCTTCACCGGGACAGGGGGCTACGAGCAGTACTTC. Translation: CASSFTGTGGYEQYF. The genes are TRBV11-2 and TRBJ2-7; 11 bases are a match to TRBD1. Germline CDR1 SGHAT, CDR2 FQNNGV. Trimming took 3 bases from V and 3 from J; bases not matched to a gene: 4. This CDR3 is 15 amino acids long.

This clone was seen only a few times. The genes are TRBV29-1 and TRBJ1-1; possibly TRBD1 for D (5 bases). V dropped 6 bases and J dropped 3 bases, with 14 bases sitting between them. Germline-derived CDR1 and CDR2 are SQVTM and ANQGSEA. The CDR3 consists of 13 residues. The CDR3, as DNA: TGCAGCGTACCAGGGATTTTGGACACTGAAGCTTTCTTT. Amino acid sequence: CSVPGILDTEAFF.

This clone turned up a few times. The chain is built from TRBV19 and TRBJ2-3; D unclear. The CDR3 is 17 amino acids. The germline gives CDR1 LNHDA, CDR2 SQIVND (reference sequence). The V and J ends lost 4 bases and 0 bases respectively, with 17 bases between them. The CDR3 DNA is TGTGCCAGTAGTACAGTCTGGCCCACGATTAGCACAGATACGCAGTATTTT. As protein: CASSTVWPTISTDTQYF.

Here the CDR3 reads CASSLEGNNQPQHF. The CDR3 DNA reads TGTGCCAGTAGCTTGGAGGGAAACAATCAGCCCCAGCATTTT. The chain carries TRBV19 and TRBJ1-5; D not certain. The CDR3 contains 14 residues. The V end lost 6 bases, the J end lost 3 bases, and 12 bases lay between the germline ends. The germline CDR1 and CDR2 sequences are LNHDA and SQIVND (reference sequence).

This clone was seen only a few times. J is TRBJ1-4 and V is TRBV10-3; D might be TRBD1 (5 bases). The V gene's germline CDR1 is ENHRY and CDR2 SYGVKD. CDR3 length: 16 amino acids. V lost 3 bases and J lost 7, with 18 bases in between. The CDR3 nucleotides read TGTGCCATCAGTGATTTTCTGGGCGATCAGGGTGAAAAACTGTTTTTT. Its protein product is CAISDFLGDQGEKLFF.

The chain couples TRBV9 to TRBJ2-7, with 11 positions matching TRBD2. From germline, CDR1 is SGDLS and CDR2 YYNGEE. This CDR3 spans 15 amino acids. J was trimmed by 4 bases and V by 2 bases; bases with no gene match: 5. The CDR3 DNA sequence: TGTGCCAGCAGCGTTAGCGGGGGGGCTGGGTACGAGCAGTACTTC. Protein sequence: CASSVSGGAGYEQYF.

This clone was counted only a few times. V gene TRBV19 combines with J gene TRBJ2-7; D gene uncertain. The ends were cut back, 3 bases at V and 1 base at J, with 7 bases in the middle. The germline V gene has CDR1 LNHDA and CDR2 SQIVND (reference sequence). The CDR3 consists of 13 residues. The CDR3 is CASSISQSYEQYF. In nucleotides, the CDR3 is TGTGCCAGTAGTATTTCGCAATCCTACGAGCAGTACTTC.

This clone was found once. The rearrangement joins TRBV30 to TRBJ1-1, with D unclear. Trimming cost V 0 bases and J 11 bases, with 13 bases left between them. CDR3 length equals 12 residues. Germline loops: CDR1 GTSNPN, CDR2 SVGIG (reference sequence). CDR3 bases: TGTGCCTGGAGTGTTGGTACGGAGTGGGCTTTCTTT. It codes for CAWSVGTEWAFF. Looking up the rest from reference TRBV30 and TRBJ1-1 gives the full variable domain: SQTIHQWPATLVQPVGSPLSLECTVEGTSNPNLYWYRQAAGRGLQLLFYSVGIGQISSEVPQNLSASRPQDRQFILSSKKLLLSDSGFYLCAWSVGTEWAFFGQGTRLTVV.